This T cell receptor (beta chain) derives from a study of T cell repertoires in cytomegalovirus infection (dated by TCRdb to 2018 to 2020). With regard to the full study: Recently identified HLA-C-restricted CMV epitopes, whose presentation resists viral immunomodulation, were targeted by peptide stimulations together with well-studied HLA-B-restricted epitopes. Because public TCR beta signatures pointed to carriage of CMV infection together with the matching HLA type, the HLA type of each donor mattered for the analysis. The paper's findings and limits, for the study overall: In both this cohort and an independent approximately 370-donor cohort, the cumulative frequency of public TCR beta family members distinguished carriers of CMV infection plus the relevant HLA type. The ex vivo response was dominated by HLA-C-restricted CMV-specific TCR beta clonotypes, which also provided the single most frequent clonotype in two of eight donors.

As regards this clonotype: The target of this receptor is not known. Base-call qualities are not available, and no considerably larger clone is one nucleotide away.

The CDR3 contains 15 residues, cysteine and phenylalanine counted. The sequence is cut down to CDR3 DNA, 45 bases in frame from base 1. CDR1 and CDR2 (SGHNT, YYREEE) derive from the germline V gene (reference sequence). Trimming accounts for 4 bases at V and 5 bases at J, while the number of junction bases matched to no gene is 8. The treatment or condition label, as the study defines it: in vitro stimulation with specific CMV peptide epitopes to enrich CMV-specific T cells. Instrument used: Illumina HiSeq 1500. In-frame beta chains were kept once TCRdb had trimmed the public reads at Q25 with fastp and called clones with MiXCR. Identical CDR3 protein sequences are pooled into one entry, listed with their most common genes and DNA. This sample holds approximately 350,000 distinct CDR3 sequences; about 35% were observed only once. Approximately 13% of the sample rests with the top ten.

The chain uses TRBV5-4 and TRBJ2-5, with 10 bases matching TRBD1. The origin of this receptor is a human donor in good health (CMV status not recorded). Some clones in this sample may be carry-over from other donors' samples. The sequences come from cultured PBMCs, collected from culture after CMV antigen stimulation. The CDR3 protein: CASSPGQGRLETQYF. The DNA reads as follows: TGTGCCAGCAGCCCGGGACAGGGGAGGCTGGAGACCCAGTACTTC.